These 26 T cell receptor beta chains were sequenced from one sample in a study of chemoradiotherapy in HPV16-positive cancers. Method: immunoSEQ multiplex PCR; TCRdb's copy keeps in-frame clones and lacks some. The sample records about 24,000 clones, about 88% being singletons. The source material was blood, sampled from a patient who underwent chemoradiotherapy. These receptors were collected from a human donor with HPV-associated anogenital cancer.

This clone was detected only once. This chain connects TRBV19 to TRBJ2-2; no reliable D call. With 7 bases removed from V and 0 bases from J, the gap between germline ends came to 12 bases. The germline V gene has CDR1 LNHDA and CDR2 SQIVND (reference sequence). The CDR3 sequence is 15 residues long. For the CDR3, the DNA is TGTGCCAGTACGAGAGCCGCCGCGAACACCGGGGAGCTGTTTTTT. Its protein product is CASTRAAANTGELFF.

CDR3 loop: CAWEETSGTGELFF. In nucleotides, the CDR3 is TGTGCCTGGGAGGAGACTAGCGGCACCGGGGAGCTGTTTTTT. The rearrangement uses TRBV30 and TRBJ2-2, with 9 positions matching TRBD2. The CDR3 totals 14 residues. The germline gives CDR1 GTSNPN, CDR2 SVGIG (reference sequence). J lost 4 bases, V lost 5 bases, and 5 bases had no gene match.

V is TRBV5-1 and J is TRBJ2-3; weak D call: TRBD2 (5 bases). With 0 bases removed from V and 2 bases from J, the gap between germline ends came to 7 bases. The CDR3 length is 14 residues. Germline V lookup: CDR1 SGHRS, CDR2 YFSETQ. The CDR3 DNA reads TGCGCCAGCAGCTTGGGGACTCTCACAGATACGCAGTATTTT. This encodes CASSLGTLTDTQYF.

The chain uses TRBV7-8 and TRBJ2-1, with a tentative D call TRBD2 (5 bases). V was trimmed by 3 bases and J by 1 base, leaving 13 bases between them. Looked up from germline, CDR1 is SGHVS and CDR2 is FQNEAQ. The CDR3 is 16 residues long. DNA of the CDR3: TGTGCCAGCAGCTTCCAACCAAGCGGTTCCTACAATGAGCAGTTCTTC. This gives the protein CASSFQPSGSYNEQFF.

This sequence joins TRBV5-1 and TRBJ2-7; D is ambiguous. Trimming took off 6 bases at V and 2 bases at J, with 12 bases between the two ends. The CDR3 runs 13 residues. Germline assignment: CDR1 SGHRS and CDR2 YFSETQ. The CDR3 nucleotides are TGCGCCAGCACAGACCAACACGCCTACGAGCAGTACTTC. This sequence encodes CASTDQHAYEQYF. The full variable domain, rest sourced from reference TRBV5-1 and TRBJ2-7, is KAGVTQTPRYLIKTRGQQVTLSCSPISGHRSVSWYQQTPGQGLQFLFEYFSETQRNKGNFPGRFSGRQFSNSRSEMNVSTLELGDSALYLCASTDQHAYEQYFGPGTRLTVT.

The chain uses TRBV30 and TRBJ1-4; D perhaps matches TRBD1 (5 bases). The CDR3 is 15 amino acids. V gave up 3 bases and J gave up 5 bases, with 16 bases separating them. CDR1 and CDR2 (germline): GTSNPN, SVGIG (reference sequence). The CDR3 is CAWRTKGPANEKLFF. DNA of the CDR3: TGTGCCTGGAGGACGAAGGGACCTGCAAATGAAAAACTGTTTTTT.

There are a few counts of this clone. Additional DNA sequences in this sample encode the identical CDR3. The chain couples TRBV5-1 to TRBJ2-2; D remains ambiguous. The length of the CDR3 is 15 residues. Trimming cost V 0 bases and J 5 bases, with 11 bases left between them. Germline assignment: CDR1 SGHRS and CDR2 YFSETQ. CDR3 sequence: CASSLEARETGELFF. CDR3 in DNA: TGCGCCAGCAGCTTGGAAGCACGCGAGACCGGGGAGCTGTTTTTT. Looking up the rest from reference TRBV5-1 and TRBJ2-2 gives the full variable domain: KAGVTQTPRYLIKTRGQQVTLSCSPISGHRSVSWYQQTPGQGLQFLFEYFSETQRNKGNFPGRFSGRQFSNSRSEMNVSTLELGDSALYLCASSLEARETGELFFGEGSRLTVL.

The V gene is TRBV25-1, the J gene TRBJ2-2, with D possibly being TRBD1 (5 bases). Germline CDR1 and CDR2: MGHDK and SYGVNS. Deletions cut 7 bases from V and 1 base from J, with 10 bases between. The CDR3 is 14 amino acids. In DNA, the CDR3 is TGTGCCAGCATGGGGCCAATGAACACCGGGGAGCTGTTTTTT. It specifies CASMGPMNTGELFF. Filled out from reference TRBV25-1 and TRBJ2-2, the complete variable domain reads EADIYQTPRYLVIGTGKKITLECSQTMGHDKMYWYQQDPGMELHLIHYSYGVNSTEKGDLSSESTVSRIRTEHFPLTLESARPSHTSQYLCASMGPMNTGELFFGEGSRLTVL.

The rearrangement links TRBV6-1 to TRBJ1-6; perhaps TRBD1 as D (5 bases). This CDR3 spans 13 amino acids. Germline V gives CDR1 MNHNS, CDR2 SASEGT. Trimming left V 7 bases short and J 8 bases short, with 12 bases between. This CDR3 is CASTPRTHSPLHF. CDR3 nucleotide sequence: TGTGCCAGCACCCCGCGGACACATTCACCCCTCCACTTT.

This chain uses TRBV5-1 with TRBJ1-2, with 7 nucleotides matching TRBD1. The CDR3 length is 16 residues. Germline V gene data show CDR1 as SGHRS and CDR2 as YFSETQ. V lost 4 bases, J lost 0 bases, and 9 bases stayed unmatched. CDR3 sequence (DNA): TGCGCCAGCAGCGCTGGGACAGTTACCGCTAACTATGGCTACACCTTC. Its protein is CASSAGTVTANYGYTF.

In its sample, this clone was seen once. This chain uses TRBV9 with TRBJ1-5; no clear D. The germline gives CDR1 SGDLS, CDR2 YYNGEE. Trimming left V 0 bases short and J 1 base short, with 8 bases between. The CDR3 has 15 amino acids. The CDR3 coding sequence is TGTGCCAGCAGCGTAGCCGGGATGAGCAATCAGCCCCAGCATTTT. Translated, it gives CASSVAGMSNQPQHF.

V is TRBV5-6 and J is TRBJ2-4; the D gene is possibly TRBD2 (5 bases). This CDR3 is built from 15 residues. The ends were cut back, 4 bases at V and 5 bases at J, with 16 bases in the middle. Germline CDR1 and CDR2: SGHDT and YYEEEE. The DNA for the CDR3 is TGTGCCAGCAGCCCAAGAGGGCGGAACCAAAACATTCAGTACTTC. As protein: CASSPRGRNQNIQYF.

The chain joins TRBV7-2 to TRBJ1-6; TRBD1 is a possible D gene (6 bases). Germline lookup yields CDR1 SGHTA and CDR2 FQGNSA. There are 14 residues in the CDR3. Trimming took off 5 bases at V and 7 bases at J, with 12 bases between the two ends. DNA of the CDR3: TGTGCCAGCAGCCCGAGGACAGCCAATTCACCCCTCCACTTT. The encoded protein is CASSPRTANSPLHF.

The chain combines TRBV10-3 with TRBJ2-7, with 10 bases matching TRBD1. This CDR3 spans 13 amino acids. Germline lookup yields CDR1 ENHRY and CDR2 SYGVKD. V dropped 10 bases and J dropped 4; count of bases not matched to a gene: 7. This CDR3 is CATRAGQGYEQYF. CDR3 DNA: TGTGCCACCAGGGCGGGACAGGGGTACGAGCAGTACTTC.

CDR3 in amino acids: CASSDRLAGVKETQYF. CDR3 nucleotides: TGCGCCAGCAGCGATAGACTAGCGGGGGTTAAAGAGACCCAGTACTTC. The chain couples TRBV5-1 to TRBJ2-5, with 12 bases identical to TRBD2. Unmatched junction bases numbered 7, after V lost 4 bases and J lost 3 bases. The CDR3 is 16 residues long. CDR1 and CDR2 from the germline V gene are SGHRS and YFSETQ. Supplemented by reference TRBV5-1 and TRBJ2-5, the full variable domain reads KAGVTQTPRYLIKTRGQQVTLSCSPISGHRSVSWYQQTPGQGLQFLFEYFSETQRNKGNFPGRFSGRQFSNSRSEMNVSTLELGDSALYLCASSDRLAGVKETQYFGPGTRLLVL.

The gene calls are TRBV6-1 and TRBJ2-4; 10 positions match TRBD1. Germline V gene lookup returns CDR1 MNHNS and CDR2 SASEGT. The CDR3 is 19 residues long. The trim removed 1 base at V and 0 bases at J, leaving 9 bases unmatched. CDR3 region: CASSEDSRQGALAKNIQYF. The CDR3 region has the DNA TGTGCCAGCAGTGAAGACTCCCGACAGGGGGCTTTAGCCAAAAACATTCAGTACTTC.

V usage is TRBV27 and J usage is TRBJ1-1, with D tentatively TRBD1 (6 bases). Trimming removed 7 bases at V and 5 bases at J, with 17 bases between. CDR3 length: 14 residues. Germline CDR1 and CDR2: MNHEY and SMNVEV (reference sequence). As DNA, the CDR3 is TGTGCCAGCACCCCACGCGGGGGGACAACTGAAGCTTTCTTT. Encoded protein: CASTPRGGTTEAFF.

This clone occurred a few times. The CDR3 reads CASSLGGDNYGYTF. The CDR3 DNA is TGTGCCAGCAGCTTGGGAGGAGACAATTATGGCTACACCTTC. V and J are TRBV5-5 and TRBJ1-2; D remains ambiguous. Germline CDR1 is SGHKS and CDR2 is YYEKEE (reference sequence). This CDR3 has 14 amino acids. V was trimmed by 0 bases and J by 5 bases, leaving 11 bases between them.

The V call is TRBV7-2, the J call TRBJ2-7; D not resolved. The CDR3 is 13 residues long. V shed 7 bases and J shed 1 base, with 11 bases lying between them. Germline V gene data show CDR1 as SGHTA and CDR2 as FQGNSA. CDR3 sequence: CASTNSGSYEQYF. DNA of the CDR3: TGTGCCAGCACCAACTCCGGTTCCTACGAGCAGTACTTC.

The rearrangement joins TRBV19 to TRBJ2-7; D is undetermined. The germline V gene encodes CDR1 LNHDA and CDR2 SQIVND (reference sequence). The CDR3 is 14 residues long. V gave up 6 bases and J gave up 2 bases, with 14 bases separating them. The chain's CDR3 is CASSQTLGPYEQYF. Here the CDR3 DNA reads TGTGCCAGTAGCCAGACCTTAGGCCCCTACGAGCAGTACTTC. Full variable domain (remainder filled in from reference TRBV19 and TRBJ2-7): DGGITQSPKYLFRKEGQNVTLSCEQNLNHDAMYWYRQDPGQGLRLIYYSQIVNDFQKGDIAEGYSVSREKKESFPLTVTSAQKNPTAFYLCASSQTLGPYEQYFGPGTRLTVT.

J is TRBJ2-1 and V is TRBV30; 14 positions agree with TRBD2. V was clipped by 2 bases and J by 4 bases; unmatched bases: 10. This CDR3 is 18 amino acids long. Germline V gene sequence: CDR1 GTSNPN, CDR2 SVGIG (reference sequence). The CDR3 sequence: CAWSTEGLAGGAYNEQFF. The CDR3 bases are TGTGCCTGGAGTACCGAAGGACTAGCGGGAGGTGCTTACAATGAGCAGTTCTTC.

This clone was recorded once. This rearrangement joins TRBV5-6 to TRBJ2-2, with D uncertain. The V end was cut by 0 bases, the J end by 1 base, with 7 bases between. CDR3 length: 15 residues. Germline V gene data show CDR1 as SGHDT and CDR2 as YYEEEE. CDR3 DNA: TGTGCCAGCAGCTTGGGCCTCCTGAACACCGGGGAGCTGTTTTTT. Translated, it gives CASSLGLLNTGELFF. The full variable domain, with the rest looked up from reference TRBV5-6 and TRBJ2-2, is DAGVTQSPTHLIKTRGQQVTLRCSPKSGHDTVSWYQQALGQGPQFIFQYYEEEERQRGNFPDRFSGHQFPNYSSELNVNALLLGDSALYLCASSLGLLNTGELFFGEGSRLTVL.

The V gene is TRBV2, the J gene TRBJ2-5; TRBD2 matches 7 bases. Germline values: CDR1 SNHLY, CDR2 FYNNEI. The V segment lost 6 bases and the J segment 3 bases; nucleotides outside the gene matches: 4. CDR3 size: 13 residues. As DNA, the CDR3 is TGTGCCAGCAGGTTCCTAGCGGAAGAGACCCAGTACTTC. It is translated as CASRFLAEETQYF. Based on the CDR3 plus reference TRBV2 and TRBJ2-5, the full variable domain is EPEVTQTPSHQVTQMGQEVILRCVPISNHLYFYWYRQILGQKVEFLVSFYNNEISEKSEIFDDQFSVERPDGSNFTLKIRSTKLEDSAMYFCASRFLAEETQYFGPGTRLLVL.

In DNA form, the CDR3 reads TGTGCCAGCAAAGGTCTAAACCAGCGCGAGCGACCTTCCTACGAGCAGTACTTC. Translation: CASKGLNQRERPSYEQYF. The J gene is TRBJ2-7, the V gene TRBV27; D gene uncertain. Germline CDR1 MNHEY, CDR2 SMNVEV (reference sequence). The ends were cut back, 7 bases at V and 1 base at J, with 26 bases in the middle. This CDR3 spans 18 amino acids.

The chain couples TRBV11-3 to TRBJ2-5; TRBD2 agrees at 12 bases. The CDR3 contains 15 residues. V lost 5 bases to trimming and J lost 5 bases; unmatched junction nucleotides: 6. Per the germline V gene, CDR1 is SGHNT and CDR2 is YENEEA. This CDR3 is CASSLRTSGTETQYF. The CDR3 nucleotides read TGTGCCAGCAGCCTCCGGACTAGCGGGACGGAGACCCAGTACTTC.

The chain couples TRBV11-2 to TRBJ1-4; D uncertain. The germline gives CDR1 SGHAT, CDR2 FQNNGV. CDR3 length: 16 amino acids. Trimming left V 1 base short and J 2 bases short, with 11 bases between. The CDR3 sequence: CASSLVGLGTNEKLFF. The CDR3 DNA is TGTGCCAGCAGCTTAGTCGGGTTAGGGACTAATGAAAAACTGTTTTTT.